This passage covers 18 T cell receptor beta chains from one sample sequenced in a study of T cells in Graves' hyperthyroidism and ophthalmopathy. Amplification targeted TCR beta CDR3 regions from RNA transcripts. TCR CDR3 underwent first-round RT-PCR with the HTBI primer set. TCRdb ran MiXCR on the multiplex PCR reads and lists one entry per CDR3 protein. The table has about 480,000 distinct CDR3 sequences, less than 25% seen once. Sequencing input: blood. The source of these receptors is a woman aged 65 to 85 with Graves' ophthalmopathy.

This clonotype was recorded at least ten times. The chain carries TRBV12-3 or TRBV12-4 and TRBJ1-1, with D possibly TRBD1 on 6 matching bases. Trimming removed 6 bases at V and 4 bases at J, with 18 bases between. The CDR3 extends over 15 amino acids. The CDR3 nucleotides are TGTGCCAGCAGGCCCATACAGGGTCCGGGCACTGAAGCTTTCTTT. It is translated as CASRPIQGPGTEAFF.

In its sample, this clonotype was seen a few times. This CDR3 reads CASTFGGGTGGKLFF. The CDR3 DNA is TGTGCCAGCACCTTTGGGGGGGGCACGGGGGGAAAACTGTTTTTT. The rearrangement uses TRBV6-1 and TRBJ1-4; D may be TRBD1 (6 bases). Germline CDR1 and CDR2: MNHNS and SASEGT. The CDR3 contains 15 residues. The V gene lost 7 bases and the J gene lost 10 bases, with 22 bases spanning the gap.

This clonotype was detected only a few times. The chain links TRBV2 to TRBJ1-4; D gene unclear. Germline loops: CDR1 SNHLY, CDR2 FYNNEI. The CDR3 is 13 residues long. Trimming removed 4 bases at V and 13 bases at J, with 16 bases between. This CDR3 is CASSGVSGEGLFF. For the CDR3, the DNA is TGTGCCAGCAGTGGTGTCAGCGGGGAAGGACTGTTTTTT.

This clonotype has more than one count but fewer than ten. The chain couples TRBV4-3 to TRBJ1-1; 7 positions match TRBD1. CDR1 and CDR2 from the germline V gene are LGHNA and YSLEER. The J segment lost 6 bases and the V segment lost 5 bases, leaving 9 bases of the junction unmatched. The CDR3 is 14 amino acids. In DNA, the CDR3 is TGCGCCAGCAGCGATCAGACAGGGAAAGCTGAAGCTTTCTTT. It translates to CASSDQTGKAEAFF.

This chain links TRBV5-1 with TRBJ2-7; 10 bases map to TRBD2. The V segment lost 5 bases and the J segment 6 bases; nucleotides outside the gene matches: 17. CDR3 length: 17 amino acids. Germline values: CDR1 SGHRS, CDR2 YFSETQ. CDR3 residues: CASSSGTSVVTGTEQYF. The DNA of the CDR3 is TGCGCCAGCAGTTCCGGGACTAGCGTAGTCACGGGGACCGAGCAGTACTTC.

This chain uses TRBV5-1 with TRBJ2-7; 12 nucleotides line up with TRBD2. The junction had 4 bases not matched to a gene; V was cut back by 4 bases and J by 2 bases. The CDR3 totals 15 residues. Germline-derived CDR1 and CDR2 are SGHRS and YFSETQ. CDR3 sequence reads: CASSQTSGRAYEQYF. For the CDR3, the DNA is TGCGCCAGCAGCCAGACTAGCGGGAGAGCCTACGAGCAGTACTTC.

A few counts support this clonotype. The chain joins TRBV28 to TRBJ1-4, with 8 bases fitting TRBD1. The length of the CDR3 is 14 residues. CDR1 is MDHEN and CDR2 is SYDVKM in the germline V gene. V was pared by 5 bases and J by 8 bases, with 7 bases of the junction left unmatched. The CDR3 bases are TGTGCCAGCAGTCTGACAGGGGACAGAGAAAAACTGTTTTTT. This sequence encodes CASSLTGDREKLFF.

The sample holds many counts of this clonotype. The rearrangement joins TRBV2 to TRBJ1-2, with D maybe TRBD1 (5 bases). This CDR3 has 13 residues. Trimming stripped 5 bases from V and 7 bases from J, with 14 bases between. Germline lookup yields CDR1 SNHLY and CDR2 FYNNEI. The CDR3 DNA sequence: TGTGCCAGCAGTACCGCAGGGAGTGGTGGCTACACCTTC. As protein: CASSTAGSGGYTF.

This chain uses TRBV6-1 with TRBJ1-5; the match to TRBD1 covers 9 bases. Germline CDR1 is MNHNS and CDR2 is SASEGT. The ends lost 6 bases at V and 6 bases at J; junction bases unmatched: 6. This CDR3 has 14 residues. CDR3 region: CASRKGTGSQPQHF. CDR3 sequence (DNA): TGTGCCAGCAGGAAAGGGACAGGGAGTCAGCCCCAGCATTTT.

The chain is built from TRBV27 and TRBJ2-5, with 8 bases identical to TRBD1. Germline V CDR1 and CDR2: MNHEY, SMNVEV (reference sequence). J was trimmed by 2 bases and V by 2 bases; bases with no gene match: 10. CDR3 length: 17 amino acids. The CDR3 DNA sequence: TGTGCCAGCAGTTTACTCCCAGGACAGGGTCCTCAAGAGACCCAGTACTTC. Translating it yields CASSLLPGQGPQETQYF.

This clonotype appeared once. The junction and the germline gene differ at one end; a read error may be behind it. The rearrangement uses TRBV3-1 and TRBJ2-7, with TRBD2 as a possible D gene (5 bases). Germline CDR1 and CDR2: LGHDT and YNNKEL (reference sequence). The CDR3 covers 15 residues. CDR3 DNA: TGTGCCAGCAGCTCGACTAATCGGGGATCCTCCGAGCAGTACTTC. It is translated as CASSSTNRGSSEQYF.

This clonotype was detected ten times or more. The CDR3: CASSEVYGTSGSWNEQFF. In DNA, the CDR3 is TGTGCCAGCAGTGAAGTCTACGGGACTAGCGGGAGTTGGAATGAGCAGTTCTTC. The chain joins TRBV6-1 to TRBJ2-1; 14 bases map to TRBD2. Germline CDR1 and CDR2: MNHNS and SASEGT. J lost 7 bases, V lost 1 base, and 9 bases had no gene match. The CDR3 length is 18 residues.

This clonotype has at least ten counts. J is TRBJ1-4 and V is TRBV7-2; a possible D gene is TRBD1 (5 bases). The CDR3 runs to 15 residues. Trimming removed 4 bases from V and 5 bases from J, with 14 bases in between. The germline CDR1 and CDR2 sequences are SGHTA and FQGNSA. The CDR3 loop is CASSSGSSSNEKLFF. In DNA form, the CDR3 reads TGTGCCAGCAGCTCAGGGTCCAGTAGCAATGAAAAACTGTTTTTT.

The chain has TRBV20-1 and TRBJ2-1; 11 bases are shared with TRBD2. The germline CDR1 and CDR2 sequences are DFQATT and SNEGSKA (reference sequence). CDR3 length: 14 residues. The V segment lost 0 bases and the J segment 7 bases; nucleotides outside the gene matches: 2. Written as DNA, the CDR3 is TGCAGTGCTAGAGATAGCGGGAGGGTTAATGAGCAGTTCTTC. Translation gives CSARDSGRVNEQFF.

The V call is TRBV28, the J call TRBJ2-3, with TRBD1 matching 10 bases. This CDR3 is built from 16 residues. The trim removed 4 bases at V and 3 bases at J, leaving 7 bases unmatched. Looked up from germline, CDR1 is MDHEN and CDR2 is SYDVKM. This CDR3 is CASSSDRGLGTDTQYF. Here the CDR3 DNA reads TGTGCCAGCAGTTCAGACAGGGGGCTCGGGACAGATACGCAGTATTTT.

This clonotype was recorded a few times. The V gene is TRBV7-6, the J gene TRBJ2-7, with TRBD2 matching over 8 bases. The germline V gene encodes CDR1 SGHVS and CDR2 FNYEAQ. The V segment lost 5 bases and the J segment 6 bases; nucleotides outside the gene matches: 12. The CDR3 runs to 15 residues. The CDR3 DNA reads TGTGCCAGCAGCCCGAGAGCGGGAGCTCCTAGCGAGCAGTACTTC. As protein: CASSPRAGAPSEQYF.

This clonotype turned up a few times. The chain couples TRBV20-1 to TRBJ2-7; possibly TRBD2 for D (5 bases). Looked up from germline, CDR1 is DFQATT and CDR2 is SNEGSKA (reference sequence). The CDR3 contains 15 residues. Trimming stripped 0 bases from V and 0 bases from J, with 12 bases between. The CDR3 DNA reads as TGCAGTGCTAGAGATGGAGGCGGAATCTCCTACGAGCAGTACTTC. It specifies CSARDGGGISYEQYF.

V is TRBV9 and J is TRBJ2-1; D unclear. The germline V and J ends were trimmed by 7 bases and 2 bases, with 10 bases remaining between them. This CDR3 has 13 residues. CDR1 is SGDLS, CDR2 YYNGEE, per germline. CDR3 sequence reads: CASSGSPYNEQFF. The CDR3 DNA is TGTGCCAGCTCAGGATCGCCCTACAATGAGCAGTTCTTC.